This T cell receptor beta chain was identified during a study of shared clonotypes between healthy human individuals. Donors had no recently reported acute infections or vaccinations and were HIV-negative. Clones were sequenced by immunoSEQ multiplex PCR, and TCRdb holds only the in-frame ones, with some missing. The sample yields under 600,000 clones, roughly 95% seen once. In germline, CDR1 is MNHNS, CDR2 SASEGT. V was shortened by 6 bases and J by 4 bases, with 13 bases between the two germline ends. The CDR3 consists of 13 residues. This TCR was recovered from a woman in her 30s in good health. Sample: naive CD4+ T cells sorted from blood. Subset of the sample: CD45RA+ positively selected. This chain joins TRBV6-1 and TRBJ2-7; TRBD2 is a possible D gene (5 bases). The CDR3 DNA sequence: TGTGCCAGCAGCCCCGCGCCGGGGTACGAGCAGTACTTC. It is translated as CASSPAPGYEQYF.